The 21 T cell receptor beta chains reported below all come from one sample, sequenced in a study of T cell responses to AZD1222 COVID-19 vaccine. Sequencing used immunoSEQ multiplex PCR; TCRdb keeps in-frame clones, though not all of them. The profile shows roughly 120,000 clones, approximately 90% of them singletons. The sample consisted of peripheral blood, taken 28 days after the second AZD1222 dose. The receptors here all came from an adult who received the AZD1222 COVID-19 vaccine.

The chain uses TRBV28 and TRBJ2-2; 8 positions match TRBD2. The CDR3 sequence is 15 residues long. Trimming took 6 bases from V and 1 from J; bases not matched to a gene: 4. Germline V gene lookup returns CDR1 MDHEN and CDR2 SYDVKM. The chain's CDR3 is CASRERGRNTGELFF. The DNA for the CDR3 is TGTGCCAGCAGAGAGCGGGGGAGGAACACCGGGGAGCTGTTTTTT.

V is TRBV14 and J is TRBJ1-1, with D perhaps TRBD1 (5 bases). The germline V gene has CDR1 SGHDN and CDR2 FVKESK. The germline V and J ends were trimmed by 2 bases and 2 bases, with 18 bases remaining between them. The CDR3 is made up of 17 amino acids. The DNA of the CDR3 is TGTGCCAGCAGCCAAACGGCAGGGTGGGCTAGAAACACTGAAGCTTTCTTT. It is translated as CASSQTAGWARNTEAFF.

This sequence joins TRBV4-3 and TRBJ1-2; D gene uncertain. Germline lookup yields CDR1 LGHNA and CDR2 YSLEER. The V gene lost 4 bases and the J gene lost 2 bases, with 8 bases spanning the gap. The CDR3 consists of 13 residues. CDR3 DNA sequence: TGCGCCAGCAGCCCCAATGTGAACTATGGCTACACCTTC. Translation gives CASSPNVNYGYTF.

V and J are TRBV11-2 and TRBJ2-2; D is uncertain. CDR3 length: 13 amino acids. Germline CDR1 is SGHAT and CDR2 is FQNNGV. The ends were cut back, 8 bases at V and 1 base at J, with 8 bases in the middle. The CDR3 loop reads CASGVVNTGELFF. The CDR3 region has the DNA TGTGCCAGCGGGGTAGTGAACACCGGGGAGCTGTTTTTT.

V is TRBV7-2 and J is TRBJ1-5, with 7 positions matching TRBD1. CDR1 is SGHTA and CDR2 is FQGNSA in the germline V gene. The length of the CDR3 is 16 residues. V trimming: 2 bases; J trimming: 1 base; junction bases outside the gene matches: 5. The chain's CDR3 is CASSLPEGASNQPQHF. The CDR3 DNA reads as TGTGCCAGCAGCTTACCTGAGGGGGCAAGCAATCAGCCCCAGCATTTT.

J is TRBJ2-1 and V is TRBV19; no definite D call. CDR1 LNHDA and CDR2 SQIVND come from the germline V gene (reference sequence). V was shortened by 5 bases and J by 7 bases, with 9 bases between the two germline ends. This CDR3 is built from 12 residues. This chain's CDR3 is CASSFLANEQFF. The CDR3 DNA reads TGTGCCAGTAGTTTCTTAGCTAATGAGCAGTTCTTC.

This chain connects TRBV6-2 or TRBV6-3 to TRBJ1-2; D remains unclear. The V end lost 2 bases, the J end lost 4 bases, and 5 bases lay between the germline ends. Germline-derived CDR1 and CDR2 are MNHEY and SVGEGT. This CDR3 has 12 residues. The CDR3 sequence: CASSYGVYGYTF. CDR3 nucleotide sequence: TGTGCCAGCAGTTACGGGGTCTATGGCTACACCTTC.

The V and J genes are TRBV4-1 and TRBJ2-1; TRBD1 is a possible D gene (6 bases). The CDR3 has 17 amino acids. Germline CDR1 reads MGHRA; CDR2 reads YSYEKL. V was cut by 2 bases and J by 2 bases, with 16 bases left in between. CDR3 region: CASSQPLYGTPYNEQFF. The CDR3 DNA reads TGCGCCAGCAGCCAACCCCTATACGGGACACCCTACAATGAGCAGTTCTTC.

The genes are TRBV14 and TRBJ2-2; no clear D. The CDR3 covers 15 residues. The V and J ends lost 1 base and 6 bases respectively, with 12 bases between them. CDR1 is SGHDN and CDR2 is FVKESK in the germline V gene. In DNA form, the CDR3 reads TGTGCCAGCAGCCAAGTAGTAGGGTCTGCCGGGGAGCTGTTTTTT. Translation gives CASSQVVGSAGELFF.

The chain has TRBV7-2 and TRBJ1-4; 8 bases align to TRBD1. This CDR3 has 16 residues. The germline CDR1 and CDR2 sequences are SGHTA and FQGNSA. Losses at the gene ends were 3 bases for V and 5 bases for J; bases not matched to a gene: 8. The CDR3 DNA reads TGTGCCAGCAGCTTTTGGACAGGGACCGCAAATGAAAAACTGTTTTTT. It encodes CASSFWTGTANEKLFF. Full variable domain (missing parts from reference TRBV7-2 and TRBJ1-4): GAGVSQSPSNKVTEKGKDVELRCDPISGHTALYWYRQSLGQGLEFLIYFQGNSAPDKSGLPSDRFSAERTGGSVSTLTIQRTQQEDSAVYLCASSFWTGTANEKLFFGSGTQLSVL.

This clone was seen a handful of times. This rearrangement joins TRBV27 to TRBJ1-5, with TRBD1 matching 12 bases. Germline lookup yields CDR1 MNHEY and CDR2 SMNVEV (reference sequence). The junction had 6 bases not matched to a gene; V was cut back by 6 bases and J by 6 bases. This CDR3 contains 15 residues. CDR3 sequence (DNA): TGTGCCAGCAGCCCGGGACAGGGGGCAGCTCAGCCCCAGCATTTT. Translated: CASSPGQGAAQPQHF.

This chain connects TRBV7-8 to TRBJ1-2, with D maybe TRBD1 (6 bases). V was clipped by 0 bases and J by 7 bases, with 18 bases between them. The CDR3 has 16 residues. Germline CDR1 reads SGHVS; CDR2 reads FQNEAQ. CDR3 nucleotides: TGTGCCAGCAGCTTAGCGTTCCGGGGGCCAAAGGGTGGCTACACCTTC. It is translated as CASSLAFRGPKGGYTF.

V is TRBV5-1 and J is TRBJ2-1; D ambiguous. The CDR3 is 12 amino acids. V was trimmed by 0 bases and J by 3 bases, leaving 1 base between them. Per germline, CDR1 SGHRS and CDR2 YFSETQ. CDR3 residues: CASSLDYNEQFF. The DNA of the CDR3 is TGCGCCAGCAGCTTGGACTACAATGAGCAGTTCTTC.

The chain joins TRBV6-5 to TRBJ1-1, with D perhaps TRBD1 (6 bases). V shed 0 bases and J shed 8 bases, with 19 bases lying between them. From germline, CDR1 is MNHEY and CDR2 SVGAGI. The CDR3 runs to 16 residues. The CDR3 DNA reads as TGTGCCAGCAGTTACTCGGGGGCCCGAGTCCAGGGAGAAGCTTTCTTT. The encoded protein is CASSYSGARVQGEAFF.

The CDR3 loop reads CASSPRQANSGANVLTF. The CDR3 DNA sequence: TGTGCCAGCAGCCCCAGACAGGCTAACTCTGGGGCCAACGTCCTGACTTTC. This chain links TRBV9 with TRBJ2-6, with D tentatively TRBD1 (6 bases). V was pared by 4 bases and J by 0 bases, with 14 bases between. The CDR3 is made up of 17 amino acids. CDR1 and CDR2 from the germline V gene are SGDLS and YYNGEE.

The chain's CDR3 is CASSLEGGENYGYTF. CDR3 DNA sequence: TGTGCCAGCAGCTTAGAGGGGGGGGAGAACTATGGCTACACCTTC. The chain joins TRBV7-2 to TRBJ1-2; possible D gene TRBD1, 6 bases. The CDR3 is 15 residues long. V gave up 1 base and J gave up 2 bases, with 11 bases separating them. Germline V lookup: CDR1 SGHTA, CDR2 FQGNSA.

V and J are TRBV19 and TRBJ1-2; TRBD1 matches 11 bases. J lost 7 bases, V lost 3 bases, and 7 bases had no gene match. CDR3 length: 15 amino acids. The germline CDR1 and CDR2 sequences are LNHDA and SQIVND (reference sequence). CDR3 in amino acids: CASSIIGQGARGYTF. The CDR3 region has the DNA TGTGCCAGTAGTATTATCGGACAGGGGGCGCGTGGCTACACCTTC.

CDR3 DNA sequence: TGTGCCAGCAGTCCGGGACAGGGGATTCGTGGCTACACCTTC. Translation: CASSPGQGIRGYTF. This chain links TRBV2 with TRBJ1-2; TRBD1 agrees at 10 bases. V lost 5 bases, J lost 7 bases, and 7 bases stayed unmatched. The germline gives CDR1 SNHLY, CDR2 FYNNEI. CDR3 size: 14 residues.

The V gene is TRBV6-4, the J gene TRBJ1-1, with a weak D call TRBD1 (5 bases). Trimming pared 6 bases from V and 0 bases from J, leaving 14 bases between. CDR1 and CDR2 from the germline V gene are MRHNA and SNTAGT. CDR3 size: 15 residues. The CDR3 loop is CASRRDAGLNTEAFF. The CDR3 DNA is TGTGCCAGCAGGCGGGATGCAGGGCTGAACACTGAAGCTTTCTTT.

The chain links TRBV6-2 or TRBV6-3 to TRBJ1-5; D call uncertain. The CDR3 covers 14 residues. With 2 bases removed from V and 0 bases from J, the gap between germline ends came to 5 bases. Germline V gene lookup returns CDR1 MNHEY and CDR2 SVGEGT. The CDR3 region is CASSYPPSNQPQHF. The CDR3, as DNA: TGTGCCAGCAGTTACCCCCCTAGCAATCAGCCCCAGCATTTT.

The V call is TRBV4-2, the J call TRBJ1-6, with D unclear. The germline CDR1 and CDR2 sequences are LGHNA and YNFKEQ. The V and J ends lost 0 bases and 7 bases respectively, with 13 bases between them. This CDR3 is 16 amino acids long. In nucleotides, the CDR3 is TGTGCCAGCAGCCAAGATACGAGCCCCGGGAATTCACCCCTCCACTTT. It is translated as CASSQDTSPGNSPLHF.